One T cell receptor beta chain is described in this entry. Its antigen is still unknown. Nothing much larger sits one base from this clone, and base qualities are not available. TCR cDNA was made using 5'RACE template switching, a step that added a universal primer site and unique molecular identifiers. cDNA synthesis was primed from both the TCR alpha and TCR beta constant segments. Two PCR steps were used to amplify libraries, with sample barcodes and sequencing adapters being added in the second step. Sequencing of libraries was done on Illumina HiSeq 2500 (2x100 bp) or NovaSeq (2x150 bp). On the authors' methods: Reads were demultiplexed and collapsed into UMI consensus sequences with MIGEC, and V(D)J alignment was performed with MiXCR. Using edgeR on replicate PBMC samples, clonotypes were called vaccine-responding if FDR was below 0.01 and the log2 fold change was above 5 up to day 15. Bulk clonotypes were assigned CD4 or CD8 identity according to which sequenced CD4 or CD8 repertoire held them at higher abundance. TCRdb redid the processing of the public reads, applying fastp at Q25 and MiXCR, and retained in-frame beta chains. Every CDR3 protein is listed once, alongside the most common genes and DNA of its rows. Clone size and V and J calls follow TCRdb, not the original study. For this sample there are roughly 520,000 distinct CDR3 sequences; roughly a fifth appear just once. The top ten clonotypes cover about 15% of the sample.

Germline trimming amounts to 7 bases on V and 0 bases on J, with 3 as the count of junction bases outside the gene matches. The CDR3 contains 14 residues, cysteine and phenylalanine counted. The retained sequence is limited to the CDR3, 42 bases, with the frame set at the first base. The CDR1 and CDR2 encoded by the germline V gene (reference sequence) are LNHDA and SQIVND. The record originates from a study of T cells after yellow fever vaccination (dated by TCRdb to the late 2010s). With regard to the full study: The SMART-Seq v4 Ultra Low Input RNA kit was used to prepare libraries from fractions with low cell numbers. To follow T-cell clones before and after both primary and booster YFV17D yellow fever vaccination, bulk TCR alpha and beta repertoires underwent longitudinal sequencing. Two healthy male donors made up the cohort, one aged 18 to 29 years and the other aged 30 to 40 years. Blood samples were taken at several timepoints before and after primary and secondary immunization, and bulk PBMC replicates and cell subsets were isolated. The research as a whole found: The secondary T-cell response was found to be weaker but faster than the primary response, with a peak reached on day 5 rather than on day 15. Because only two donors were included in the study, the extent to which the findings can be generalized is limited. Computational filtering was needed because FACS-sorted repertoires could contain abundant contaminating clonotypes from the bulk population. A small fraction of clonotypes showed up in both the CD4 and CD8 compartments, probably as a result of convergent recombination. After the booster, most of the clones that had expanded following primary vaccination were detected again (around 97% of CD4 and around 90% of CD8), which suggests that memory was broadly maintained.

The treatment or condition label for this specimen denotes: live attenuated yellow fever vaccine strain. At each blood-draw timepoint, two biological replicates of bulk PBMCs were obtained. A standard Ficoll-Paque protocol was used to isolate PBMCs from peripheral blood. TriZol was used to extract RNA from bulk PBMCs, CD4 and CD8 fractions, and dextramer-positive and dextramer-negative fractions. This sample comprised PBMCs, obtained approximately 22 days after the first yellow fever vaccination. This receptor chain uses TRBV19 and TRBJ2-1; 7 junctional bases match TRBD2. The sequence came from a man in his late teens or twenties who received the YFV17D yellow fever vaccine. The CDR3 region reads CASTTGGSYNEQFF. The DNA is TGTGCCAGTACCACGGGGGGCTCCTACAATGAGCAGTTCTTC.